The 29 T cell receptor beta chains reported below all come from one sample, sequenced in a study of identical twins. TCRdb passed the 5' RACE reads through MiXCR, listing each CDR3 protein once. Of roughly 250,000 distinct CDR3 sequences in the sample, approximately 7% were seen once. These data are also associated with another study on yellow fever vaccine responses in identical twins.

Sequenced: memory (CD45RO+) T cells sorted from blood. Receptor source: a woman younger than 30 in good health.

This clonotype was observed a few times. As DNA, the CDR3 is TGTGCCAGCAGTTACTCGGAAGCCGGCACAGATACGCAGTATTTT. It yields the protein CASSYSEAGTDTQYF. The chain employs TRBV6-5 and TRBJ2-3; D not certain. CDR3 size: 15 residues. Germline V gene lookup returns CDR1 MNHEY and CDR2 SVGAGI. Trimming cost V 0 bases and J 1 base, with 8 bases left between them.

This clonotype was seen repeatedly, ten times or more. This chain connects TRBV3-1 to TRBJ2-3, with D hard to call. Trimming shortened V by 4 bases and J by 1 base, and 12 bases separated the two germline ends. The CDR3 contains 15 residues. Germline CDR1 reads LGHDT; CDR2 reads YNNKEL (reference sequence). CDR3 coding DNA: TGTGCCAGCAGCCCTGGTCGGATCGGCACAGATACGCAGTATTTT. This gives the protein CASSPGRIGTDTQYF.

In its sample, this clonotype was seen a few times. The CDR3 protein is CAIRTGGRTDTQYF. CDR3 DNA: TGTGCCATCAGGACAGGGGGCCGGACAGATACGCAGTATTTT. The chain employs TRBV10-3 and TRBJ2-3, with 10 positions matching TRBD1. V was clipped by 6 bases and J by 3 bases; unmatched bases: 3. Germline loops: CDR1 ENHRY, CDR2 SYGVKD. The CDR3 is made up of 14 amino acids.

The chain links TRBV24-1 to TRBJ1-5; D call uncertain. There are 13 residues in the CDR3. Trimming took 4 bases from V and 7 from J, leaving 10 bases between them. Germline V lookup: CDR1 KGHDR, CDR2 SFDVKD. CDR3 sequence (DNA): TGTGCCACCAGTGAGCAGGAGTTGCAGCCCCAGCATTTT. This sequence encodes CATSEQELQPQHF.

The V call is TRBV5-1, the J call TRBJ2-5, with D hard to call. Germline V lookup: CDR1 SGHRS, CDR2 YFSETQ. The CDR3 contains 15 residues. Deletions cut 2 bases from V and 7 bases from J, with 18 bases between. CDR3 residues: CASSFESGGSGTQYF. The CDR3 coding sequence is TGCGCCAGCAGCTTTGAATCCGGTGGGTCGGGGACCCAGTACTTC.

The chain has TRBV20-1 and TRBJ2-4; the match to TRBD2 covers 15 bases. V was pared by 3 bases and J by 7 bases, with 13 bases of the junction left unmatched. Germline CDR1 DFQATT, CDR2 SNEGSKA (reference sequence). The CDR3 has 18 amino acids. CDR3 sequence reads: CSARGLAGGRIGRNIQYF. CDR3 in DNA: TGCAGTGCTAGGGGACTAGCGGGGGGCCGGATCGGTCGGAACATTCAGTACTTC.

This clonotype appeared a few times. The chain joins TRBV20-1 to TRBJ1-1; possible D gene TRBD1, 6 bases. Trimming took 8 bases from V and 0 from J, leaving 16 bases between them. Germline assignment: CDR1 DFQATT and CDR2 SNEGSKA (reference sequence). This CDR3 has 14 amino acids. CDR3 in amino acids: CSRHDRRMNTEAFF. DNA for the CDR3: TGCAGTCGCCACGACAGGAGAATGAACACTGAAGCTTTCTTT.

The chain combines TRBV7-3 with TRBJ2-5, with TRBD2 matching 9 bases. Trimming cost V 1 base and J 5 bases; bases outside gene matches: 8. Germline CDR1 and CDR2: SGHTA and FQGTGA. The CDR3 is 16 residues long. CDR3 DNA: TGTGCCAGCAGCTTAAAAGGCGGGAGGGGAAAGGAGACCCAGTACTTC. Amino acids: CASSLKGGRGKETQYF. Complete variable domain (other parts from reference TRBV7-3 and TRBJ2-5): GAGVSQTPSNKVTEKGKYVELRCDPISGHTALYWYRQSLGQGPEFLIYFQGTGAADDSGLPNDRFFAVRPEGSVSTLKIQRTERGDSAVYLCASSLKGGRGKETQYFGPGTRLLVL.

This clonotype showed up many times. The V gene is TRBV5-1, the J gene TRBJ1-1; no firm D call. Trimming took off 0 bases at V and 5 bases at J, with 14 bases between the two ends. The CDR3 contains 15 residues. From germline, CDR1 is SGHRS and CDR2 YFSETQ. The CDR3: CASSLAELGYTEAFF. CDR3 bases: TGCGCCAGCAGCTTGGCCGAGTTGGGTTATACTGAAGCTTTCTTT.

The rearrangement links TRBV28 to TRBJ2-1; a weak D match, TRBD1 (6 bases). The CDR3 is 18 residues long. The ends were cut back, 1 base at V and 5 bases at J, with 21 bases in the middle. Germline V gene sequence: CDR1 MDHEN, CDR2 SYDVKM. CDR3 loop: CASSLFSLKGVIDNEQFF. The CDR3 DNA sequence: TGTGCCAGCAGTTTATTCTCGCTGAAGGGGGTAATCGACAATGAGCAGTTCTTC. The complete variable domain, with remaining parts taken from reference TRBV28 and TRBJ2-1, reads DVKVTQSSRYLVKRTGEKVFLECVQDMDHENMFWYRQDPGLGLRLIYFSYDVKMKEKGDIPEGYSVSREKKERFSLILESASTNQTSMYLCASSLFSLKGVIDNEQFFGPGTRLTVL.

This chain links TRBV7-9 with TRBJ1-4; 9 bases fit TRBD1. J lost 8 bases, V lost 11 bases, and 9 bases had no gene match. CDR3 length: 13 residues. CDR1 SEHNR and CDR2 FQNEAQ come from the germline V gene (reference sequence). The CDR3: CAVLQGASEKLFF. CDR3 DNA sequence: TGTGCCGTCCTACAGGGGGCGAGCGAAAAACTGTTTTTT.

This clonotype was observed a few times. The chain employs TRBV6-5 and TRBJ2-3; TRBD2 agrees at 16 bases. Germline-derived CDR1 and CDR2 are MNHEY and SVGAGI. The CDR3 extends over 17 amino acids. Germline trimming cut 2 bases from V and 9 bases from J; bases unmatched to any gene: 8. The CDR3 sequence is CASSYAAGTSGGGTQYF. The DNA for the CDR3 is TGTGCCAGCAGTTACGCAGCCGGGACTAGCGGGGGGGGGACGCAGTATTTT.

This clonotype was counted many times. The J gene is TRBJ2-5, the V gene TRBV3-1; 8 positions match TRBD1. This CDR3 has 15 residues. V was pared by 3 bases and J by 2 bases, with 5 bases of the junction left unmatched. The V gene's germline CDR1 is LGHDT and CDR2 YNNKEL (reference sequence). CDR3 nucleotide sequence: TGTGCCAGCAGCCAGAGGACAGGGCAACAAGAGACCCAGTACTTC. Its protein product is CASSQRTGQQETQYF.

The sample holds many counts of this clonotype. The chain combines TRBV12-3 or TRBV12-4 with TRBJ1-5; D is ambiguous. The germline V and J ends were trimmed by 2 bases and 0 bases, with 8 bases remaining between them. The CDR3 consists of 15 residues. CDR3 bases: TGTGCCAGCAGTTTACGGACCTATAGCAATCAGCCCCAGCATTTT. This sequence encodes CASSLRTYSNQPQHF.

The chain has TRBV29-1 and TRBJ2-1; D may be TRBD2 (5 bases). Trimming stripped 4 bases from V and 7 bases from J, with 11 bases between. Germline CDR1 and CDR2: SQVTM and ANQGSEA. CDR3 length: 12 residues. The CDR3 DNA follows: TGCAGCGTTGTCGAGGGCGGAAATGAGCAGTTCTTC. Protein: CSVVEGGNEQFF.

The rearrangement links TRBV4-1 to TRBJ2-2, with 9 bases identical to TRBD2. CDR3 length equals 13 residues. The V and J ends lost 8 bases and 7 bases, in that order; junction bases with no gene match: 5. CDR1 and CDR2 (germline): MGHRA, YSYEKL. CDR3 sequence: CASGREGSGELFF. In DNA, the CDR3 is TGCGCCAGCGGGCGGGAGGGTAGCGGGGAGCTGTTTTTT.

This clonotype was counted only a few times. This chain joins TRBV27 and TRBJ2-3; 7 bases are a match to TRBD2. With 6 bases clipped from V and 3 bases from J, the junction kept 9 bases outside the gene matches. Germline CDR1 MNHEY, CDR2 SMNVEV (reference sequence). The CDR3 has 15 amino acids. DNA for the CDR3: TGTGCCAGCAGCCGGACTAGATTGGAAACAGATACGCAGTATTTT. The encoded protein is CASSRTRLETDTQYF.

This clonotype was seen a handful of times. The V call is TRBV11-3, the J call TRBJ2-1, with D possibly being TRBD2 (7 bases). Germline CDR1 is SGHNT and CDR2 is YENEEA. This CDR3 comprises 15 residues. Trimming removed 4 bases at V and 7 bases at J, with 17 bases between. The CDR3: CASSSEGGQGNEQFF. In DNA form, the CDR3 reads TGTGCCAGCAGCTCCGAGGGGGGGCAAGGGAATGAGCAGTTCTTC. Full variable domain (outside the CDR3, taken from reference TRBV11-3 and TRBJ2-1): EAGVVQSPRYKIIEKKQPVAFWCNPISGHNTLYWYLQNLGQGPELLIRYENEEAVDDSQLPKDRFSAERLKGVDSTLKIQPAELGDSAVYLCASSSEGGQGNEQFFGPGTRLTVL.

This clonotype was counted ten times or more. This rearrangement joins TRBV6-5 to TRBJ1-1; possible D gene TRBD1, 5 bases. V lost 6 bases and J lost 6, with 11 bases in between. This CDR3 comprises 12 residues. CDR1 and CDR2 (germline): MNHEY, SVGAGI. CDR3 nucleotide sequence: TGTGCCAGCAGAAAACGGGGCGCTGAAGCTTTCTTT. Amino acid sequence: CASRKRGAEAFF.

In this sample, this clonotype turned up a few times. V is TRBV7-8 and J is TRBJ2-4; 15 nucleotides line up with TRBD2. From germline, CDR1 is SGHVS and CDR2 FQNEAQ. This CDR3 has 18 amino acids. V trimming: 4 bases; J trimming: 2 bases; junction bases outside the gene matches: 6. CDR3 DNA sequence: TGTGCCAGCAGCTCCGGACTAGCGGGGGGGGTATCCAAAAACATTCAGTACTTC. This sequence encodes CASSSGLAGGVSKNIQYF.

The chain is built from TRBV27 and TRBJ1-6; D gene uncertain. The CDR3 is made up of 14 amino acids. Trimming took 7 bases from V and 4 from J, leaving 11 bases between them. The germline V gene encodes CDR1 MNHEY and CDR2 SMNVEV (reference sequence). The CDR3 spells CASTLGKYNSPLHF. For the CDR3, the DNA is TGTGCCAGCACCCTCGGAAAGTATAATTCACCCCTCCACTTT.

This clonotype has just a few counts. This chain links TRBV24-1 with TRBJ1-2; D possibly corresponds to TRBD1 (6 bases). Trimming took 4 bases from V and 0 from J, leaving 11 bases between them. The V gene's germline CDR1 is KGHDR and CDR2 SFDVKD. The CDR3 consists of 15 residues. Written as DNA, the CDR3 is TGTGCCACCAGTGACCCTGGACAGACTAACTATGGCTACACCTTC. Amino acid sequence: CATSDPGQTNYGYTF.

At least ten counts were recorded for this clonotype. The chain links TRBV20-1 to TRBJ2-7; TRBD2 agrees at 10 bases. CDR3 length: 14 amino acids. Germline V gene sequence: CDR1 DFQATT, CDR2 SNEGSKA (reference sequence). V was clipped by 5 bases and J by 1 base; unmatched bases: 5. The chain's CDR3 is CSAYGTSESYEQYF. The CDR3 nucleotides read TGCAGTGCTTACGGGACTAGCGAGTCCTACGAGCAGTACTTC.

This clonotype was found many times. This sequence joins TRBV5-1 and TRBJ2-1; TRBD2 matches at 7 bases. Germline CDR1 reads SGHRS; CDR2 reads YFSETQ. The CDR3 consists of 14 residues. V dropped 2 bases and J dropped 9; count of bases not matched to a gene: 8. CDR3 bases: TGCGCCAGCAGCTTAACGGCGGGAGAGCGTGAGCAGTTCTTC. This codes for CASSLTAGEREQFF. The full variable domain, completed using reference TRBV5-1 and TRBJ2-1, is KAGVTQTPRYLIKTRGQQVTLSCSPISGHRSVSWYQQTPGQGLQFLFEYFSETQRNKGNFPGRFSGRQFSNSRSEMNVSTLELGDSALYLCASSLTAGEREQFFGPGTRLTVL.

This clonotype showed up many times. The chain uses TRBV15 and TRBJ2-2; perhaps D is TRBD1 or TRBD2 (5 bases each). Germline V lookup: CDR1 LNHNV, CDR2 YYDKDF (reference sequence). V lost 3 bases, J lost 1 base, and 18 bases lay in between. There are 18 residues in the CDR3. CDR3 amino acids: CATSREWTGTGNTGELFF. The CDR3 region has the DNA TGTGCCACCAGCAGGGAGTGGACCGGGACCGGGAACACCGGGGAGCTGTTTTTT.

DNA for the CDR3: TGCAGTGCTAGAGATCAAGGGTCAAGTGGGTCCTACAATGAGCAGTTCTTC. Residues: CSARDQGSSGSYNEQFF. The chain has TRBV20-1 and TRBJ2-1; no definite D call. From germline, CDR1 is DFQATT and CDR2 SNEGSKA (reference sequence). The CDR3 is made up of 17 amino acids. V was trimmed by 0 bases and J by 1 base, leaving 16 bases between them.

The rearrangement joins TRBV11-2 to TRBJ1-1, with D uncertain. Trimming removed 1 base at V and 1 base at J, with 7 bases between. The CDR3 has 14 amino acids. CDR1 and CDR2 (germline): SGHAT, FQNNGV. In DNA, the CDR3 is TGTGCCAGCAGCTTAGCGGCCCCGAACACTGAAGCTTTCTTT. It yields the protein CASSLAAPNTEAFF.

This clonotype was recorded at least ten times. The chain combines TRBV12-3 or TRBV12-4 with TRBJ1-5; the match to TRBD1 covers 8 bases. CDR3 size: 14 residues. The junction had 7 bases not matched to a gene; V was cut back by 5 bases and J by 7 bases. The CDR3 spells CASSPTGGPQPQHF. The DNA for the CDR3 is TGTGCCAGCAGTCCAACAGGGGGACCCCAGCCCCAGCATTTT.

V is TRBV10-3 and J is TRBJ2-1; 11 bases align to TRBD2. Germline CDR1 reads ENHRY; CDR2 reads SYGVKD. Unmatched junction bases numbered 7, after V lost 3 bases and J lost 6 bases. The CDR3 spans 16 residues. CDR3 coding DNA: TGTGCCATCAGTGACTCGCTAGCGGGGGGTCGCAATGAGCAGTTCTTC. Encoded protein: CAISDSLAGGRNEQFF.